This T cell receptor (beta chain) was profiled in a study of T cells in Graves' hyperthyroidism and ophthalmopathy. Trimming removed 9 bases from V and 6 bases from J; junction bases left unmatched: 12. The CDR3 spans 14 residues. A word on this clonotype: Antigen: not known.

The source material, RNA transcripts, was used to amplify TCR beta CDR3 regions. First-round RT-PCR targeting the TCR CDR3 was performed with the HTBI primer set. Via MiXCR, TCRdb re-called the multiplex PCR reads, giving one row per CDR3 protein. The sample carries around 290,000 distinct CDR3 sequences, over 15% recorded once. Under 3 months was the duration of disease in ophthalmopathy patients, who also had a Clinical Activity Score of at least 3 and a NOSPECS grade of at least 4. Fresh peripheral blood, 7.5 to 10 ml of it, supplied the PBMCs. Whole-study results and caveats: Most clonotypes that expanded in the thyroid above 0.001 also showed up in blood. Model output signaled ophthalmopathy a median roughly 6.1 months ahead of onset.

The source material was blood. The chain recombines TRBV12-3 or TRBV12-4 with TRBJ1-1; TRBD1 agrees at 8 bases. This TCR was sampled from a woman aged 60-75 years with Graves' ophthalmopathy. The CDR3 region has the DNA TGTGCCAGTAGTATTACTGACAGGGGCCCTGAAGCTTTCTTT. Protein product: CASSITDRGPEAFF.